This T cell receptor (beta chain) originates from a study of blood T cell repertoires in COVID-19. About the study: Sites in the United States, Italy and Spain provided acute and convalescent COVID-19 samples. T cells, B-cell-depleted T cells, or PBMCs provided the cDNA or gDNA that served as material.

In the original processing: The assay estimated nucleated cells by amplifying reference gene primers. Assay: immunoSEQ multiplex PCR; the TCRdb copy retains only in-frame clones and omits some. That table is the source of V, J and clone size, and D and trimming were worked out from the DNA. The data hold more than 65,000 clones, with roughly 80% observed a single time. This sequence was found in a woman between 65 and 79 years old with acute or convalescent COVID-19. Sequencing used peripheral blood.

The CDR3 is CAISESRGSYEQYF. The CDR3, as DNA: TGTGCCATCAGTGAGTCCCGGGGATCCTACGAGCAGTACTTC. The rearrangement joins TRBV10-3 to TRBJ2-7; D is possibly TRBD2 (5 bases). Looked up from germline, CDR1 is ENHRY and CDR2 is SYGVKD. V lost 0 bases and J 1 base, leaving 7 bases between the germline ends. The length of the CDR3 is 14 residues.